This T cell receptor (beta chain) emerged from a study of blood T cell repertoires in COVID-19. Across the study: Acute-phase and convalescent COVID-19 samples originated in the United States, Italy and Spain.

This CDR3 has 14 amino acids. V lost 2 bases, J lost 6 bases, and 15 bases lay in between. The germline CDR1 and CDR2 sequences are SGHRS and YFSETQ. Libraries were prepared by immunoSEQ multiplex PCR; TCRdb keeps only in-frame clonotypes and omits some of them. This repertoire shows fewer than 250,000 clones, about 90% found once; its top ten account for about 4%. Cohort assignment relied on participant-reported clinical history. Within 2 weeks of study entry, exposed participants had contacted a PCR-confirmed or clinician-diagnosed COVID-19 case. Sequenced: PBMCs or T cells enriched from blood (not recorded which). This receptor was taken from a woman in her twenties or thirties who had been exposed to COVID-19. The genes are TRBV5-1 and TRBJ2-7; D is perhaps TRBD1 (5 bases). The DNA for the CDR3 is TGCGCCAGCAGCTTCGGGCAGGGTGGAAGCGAGCAGTACTTC. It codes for CASSFGQGGSEQYF.